The 17 T cell receptor beta chains below were found in one sample sequenced in a study of T cell repertoires in cytomegalovirus infection. MiXCR, applied by TCRdb to the reads, yields one record per CDR3 protein. The profile shows about a million distinct CDR3 sequences, less than 35% of them singletons. These receptors lack a known antigen. Material: cultured CD8+ T cells from PBMCs, obtained from culture after CMV antigen stimulation. These receptors all stem from a human donor in good health (CMV status not recorded). Some clones in this sample may be carry-over from other donors' samples.

DNA of the CDR3: TGTGCCAGCAGCAAGGGGGTACAGGGAGAAGAGACCCAGTACTTC. Protein sequence: CASSKGVQGEETQYF. V is TRBV14 and J is TRBJ2-5, with a weak D call TRBD1 (6 bases). The CDR3 spans 15 residues. Germline V gene lookup returns CDR1 SGHDN and CDR2 FVKESK. Deletions cut 5 bases from V and 3 bases from J, with 16 bases between.

This clonotype was observed a few times. The DNA of the CDR3 is TGTGCCAGCAGTGAAACATCTGAGACCCAGTACTTC. It codes for CASSETSETQYF. The chain is built from TRBV25-1 and TRBJ2-5; no reliable D call. V gave up 2 bases and J gave up 5 bases, with 6 bases separating them. CDR1 and CDR2 from the germline V gene are MGHDK and SYGVNS. There are 12 residues in the CDR3.

J is TRBJ1-3 and V is TRBV6-6; the D is unclear. CDR1 is MNHNY and CDR2 is SVGAGI in the germline V gene (reference sequence). V dropped 6 bases and J dropped 0 bases, with 9 bases sitting between them. The CDR3 runs 14 residues. This chain's CDR3 is CASSYVSSGNTIYF. CDR3 nucleotide sequence: TGTGCCAGCAGCTACGTCAGCTCTGGAAACACCATATATTTT.

About this clonotype: At one end the junction does not follow the germline gene, possibly because of a read error. The chain combines TRBV4-1 with TRBJ1-1, with D perhaps TRBD1 (5 bases). Germline CDR1 reads MGHRA; CDR2 reads YSYEKL. The CDR3 consists of 15 residues. CDR3 bases: TGCACCAGCAGCCAAGATGGGGCAGAGAACACTGAAGCTTTCTTT. It encodes CTSSQDGAENTEAFF.

This clonotype was seen many times. V usage is TRBV7-9 and J usage is TRBJ2-2; TRBD2 agrees at 12 bases. The CDR3 loop spans 15 amino acids. J gave up 7 bases and V 4 bases, and 4 bases lay outside the gene matches. Germline values: CDR1 SEHNR, CDR2 FQNEAQ (reference sequence). This CDR3 is CASSSSGGAVGELFF. The CDR3 DNA sequence: TGTGCCAGCAGCTCTAGCGGGGGGGCCGTCGGGGAGCTGTTTTTT.

This clonotype was detected a few times. Written as DNA, the CDR3 is TGTGCCAGCAGGTCCACCGGGACCTTAGGGGGAGAGACCCAGTACTTC. Its translation: CASRSTGTLGGETQYF. The rearrangement links TRBV7-4 to TRBJ2-5; TRBD1 is a possible D gene (6 bases). Germline lookup yields CDR1 SGHVT and CDR2 SQSDAQ. The CDR3 is made up of 16 amino acids. V lost 6 bases and J 4 bases, leaving 21 bases between the germline ends.

The V call is TRBV6-5, the J call TRBJ1-1; D may be TRBD1 (5 bases). The V end lost 2 bases, the J end lost 0 bases, and 10 bases lay between the germline ends. Germline CDR1 is MNHEY and CDR2 is SVGAGI. The CDR3 contains 15 residues. In nucleotides, the CDR3 is TGTGCCAGCAGTTACGCAACAGGAATGAACACTGAAGCTTTCTTT. Translation: CASSYATGMNTEAFF.

The CDR3 here is CASSQDRGWDYGYTF. The CDR3 DNA is TGCGCCAGCAGCCAAGACAGGGGGTGGGACTATGGCTACACCTTC. The V gene is TRBV4-3, the J gene TRBJ1-2; 7 nucleotides line up with TRBD1. This CDR3 region has 15 residues. CDR1 and CDR2 from the germline V gene are LGHNA and YSLEER. V shed 0 bases and J 3 bases; nucleotides not matched to a gene: 4.

This chain connects TRBV4-2 to TRBJ2-5; 12 bases agree with TRBD1. The CDR3 totals 15 residues. V gave up 8 bases and J gave up 5 bases; unmatched junction bases: 9. CDR1 is LGHNA and CDR2 is YNFKEQ in the germline V gene. The CDR3: CASFGGTGGRETQYF. In DNA, the CDR3 is TGTGCCAGCTTTGGGGGGACAGGGGGCCGGGAGACCCAGTACTTC.

This chain links TRBV7-9 with TRBJ2-7; possibly TRBD1 or TRBD2 for D (5 bases each). The CDR3 sequence is 17 residues long. The germline V gene encodes CDR1 SEHNR and CDR2 FQNEAQ (reference sequence). V was clipped by 2 bases and J by 3 bases, with 20 bases between them. The DNA for the CDR3 is TGTGCCAGCAGCTTAAGGGGTCGAGGGACCTTAGACTACGAGCAGTACTTC. This sequence encodes CASSLRGRGTLDYEQYF.

The chain employs TRBV3-1 and TRBJ2-3, with TRBD1 matching over 8 bases. There are 17 residues in the CDR3. Trimming removed 2 bases from V and 6 bases from J; junction bases left unmatched: 13. The V gene's germline CDR1 is LGHDT and CDR2 YNNKEL (reference sequence). CDR3 protein: CASSQRLGQGPRDTQYF. The CDR3 nucleotides read TGTGCCAGCAGCCAACGACTCGGACAGGGTCCAAGGGATACGCAGTATTTT.

This clonotype was seen a handful of times. The chain uses TRBV7-9 and TRBJ2-7; D may be TRBD2 (5 bases). From germline, CDR1 is SEHNR and CDR2 FQNEAQ (reference sequence). The CDR3 is made up of 13 amino acids. Trimming shortened V by 5 bases and J by 6 bases, and 14 bases separated the two germline ends. The CDR3 sequence is CASSPEAGTEQYF. Here the CDR3 DNA reads TGTGCCAGCAGCCCAGAGGCGGGTACCGAGCAGTACTTC.

About this clonotype itself: At one of its ends the junction is not consistent with the germline gene, which may arise from a read error. The chain has TRBV6-5 and TRBJ2-1; 8 bases agree with TRBD2. Germline CDR1 MNHEY, CDR2 SVGAGI. The CDR3 consists of 16 residues. In DNA form, the CDR3 reads TGTGTCAGCAGTTCCCCGGGGCGGGGGGTGGTAAATGAGCAGTTCTTC. Encoded protein: CVSSSPGRGVVNEQFF.

This clonotype was found many times. The chain has TRBV7-6 and TRBJ2-1; 9 bases line up with TRBD1. Germline V gives CDR1 SGHVS, CDR2 FNYEAQ. The CDR3 extends over 17 amino acids. The J segment lost 8 bases and the V segment lost 2 bases, leaving 13 bases of the junction unmatched. The CDR3 reads CASSLKRTGEGGYEQFF. In DNA, the CDR3 is TGTGCCAGCAGCTTAAAGCGGACAGGGGAAGGAGGGTATGAGCAGTTCTTC. Variable domain in full (rest from reference TRBV7-6 and TRBJ2-1): GAGVSQSPRYKVTKRGQDVALRCDPISGHVSLYWYRQALGQGPEFLTYFNYEAQQDKSGLPNDRFSAERPEGSISTLTIQRTEQRDSAMYRCASSLKRTGEGGYEQFFGPGTRLTVL.

This chain connects TRBV2 to TRBJ1-2; TRBD1 is a possible D gene (5 bases). V was pared by 10 bases and J by 0 bases, with 18 bases between. Germline CDR1 SNHLY, CDR2 FYNNEI. CDR3 length: 15 amino acids. The CDR3 nucleotides read TGTGCCATGCGGGGCAGGGCCGAAGCTAACTATGGCTACACCTTC. Translation: CAMRGRAEANYGYTF.

This sequence joins TRBV27 and TRBJ2-1; D remains unclear. V was shortened by 7 bases and J by 4 bases, with 14 bases between the two germline ends. CDR1 and CDR2 (germline): MNHEY, SMNVEV (reference sequence). The CDR3 is made up of 14 amino acids. The CDR3 coding sequence is TGTGCCAGCAAGGGTGATCCCGAGTACAATGAGCAGTTCTTC. Its protein product is CASKGDPEYNEQFF.

This clonotype was picked up a small number of times. The gene calls are TRBV7-9 and TRBJ2-5, with 9 bases matching TRBD2. Trimming cost V 7 bases and J 3 bases; bases outside gene matches: 3. The CDR3 consists of 13 residues. Germline CDR1 SEHNR, CDR2 FQNEAQ (reference sequence). CDR3 amino acids: CASTRTSEETQYF. The CDR3 DNA reads as TGTGCCAGCACCAGGACTAGCGAAGAGACCCAGTACTTC.